This T cell receptor beta chain comes out of a study of cytomegalovirus exposure and HLA in healthy donors. Germline assignment: CDR1 SQVTM and CDR2 ANQGSEA. The CDR3 is made up of 11 amino acids. General study points: According to the study, around 180 TCR beta chains were cytomegalovirus-associated.

The PCR employed 60 Vbeta primers together with 13 Jbeta primers. Assay used: immunoSEQ multiplex PCR; TCRdb lists only in-frame clones, some missing. The table records around 200,000 clones, 81% of them present only once. Comments on this clone: The antigen is unknown.

The receptor was derived from a man aged 45-65 years in good health and CMV-seronegative. What was sequenced was PBMCs. The chain uses TRBV29-1 and TRBJ2-2; tentative D call: TRBD1 (5 bases). The CDR3 DNA is TGCAGTGTGACAGTTACGGAGGAGCTGTTTTTT. This gives the protein CSVTVTEELFF.